Listed here is a single T cell receptor beta chain. Its antigen is currently unknown. Preparation of TRB cDNA libraries relied on 5' RACE carrying UMI labels. TCRdb reprocessed the 5' RACE reads, keeping one entry per CDR3 protein, no DNA. The sample spans about 150,000 distinct CDR3 sequences; the ten largest clones claim 0.45% to 0.55%. The data stem from a study of CXCR3-negative and CXCR3-positive naive CD8 T cells. Overall study findings and caveats: Hydrophobicity was higher for TRB CDR3s found in CXCR3-positive naive cells than in CXCR3-negative naive cells.

Sequencing used naive CXCR3+ CD8+ T cells from blood. Subset defined: CD45RO-CCR7+CD27+CD95- naive CD8+ T cells expressing CXCR3 (TNR3+). The clonotype comes from a human donor in good health. Some clones in this sample may be carry-over from other donors' samples.

The CDR3 reads CASSPTLAGEYYEQYF. The gene calls are TRBV18 and TRBJ2-7; TCRdb indicates TRBD2, and absent DNA this call remains unverified. CDR3 length: 16 residues. The germline CDR1 and CDR2 sequences are KGHSH and LQKENI. The full variable domain, completed using reference TRBV18 and TRBJ2-7, is NAGVMQNPRHLVRRRGQEARLRCSPMKGHSHVYWYRQLPEEGLKFMVYLQKENIIDESGMPKERFSAEFPKEGPSILRIQQVVRGDSAAYFCASSPTLAGEYYEQYFGPGTRLTVT.